Presented here are 6 T cell receptor beta chains from one specimen sequenced in a study of cytomegalovirus exposure and HLA in healthy donors. The PCR had 60 Vbeta and 13 Jbeta primers. Assay used: immunoSEQ multiplex PCR; TCRdb lists only in-frame clones, some missing. The profile shows 95,000 to 100,000 clones, about 75% of them singletons. Sequenced: PBMCs. The source of these receptors is a man aged 35-49 years in good health and CMV-seropositive.

The chain links TRBV9 to TRBJ2-3; 12 bases line up with TRBD1. In germline, CDR1 is SGDLS, CDR2 YYNGEE. The trim removed 4 bases at V and 8 bases at J, leaving 8 bases unmatched. The length of the CDR3 is 15 residues. In DNA form, the CDR3 reads TGTGCCAGCAGCTTAACCGGGACAGGGGGCAGTACGCAGTATTTT. Its translation: CASSLTGTGGSTQYF.

This clone was counted once. This chain links TRBV6-5 with TRBJ2-1; a weak D match, TRBD1 (5 bases). This CDR3 comprises 14 residues. V was cut by 0 bases and J by 7 bases, with 10 bases left in between. Per germline, CDR1 MNHEY and CDR2 SVGAGI. The CDR3 protein is CASSYSYRRNEQFF. Written as DNA, the CDR3 is TGTGCCAGCAGTTACTCTTACAGGCGGAATGAGCAGTTCTTC.

This chain connects TRBV5-1 to TRBJ2-7; 9 bases align to TRBD2. The CDR3 has 14 amino acids. Germline CDR1 and CDR2: SGHRS and YFSETQ. V shed 4 bases, J shed 3 bases, and the junction held 5 bases outside the gene matches. Written as DNA, the CDR3 is TGCGCCAGCAGCAATACTAGCGGGCGCTACGAGCAGTACTTC. Translation: CASSNTSGRYEQYF.

With regard to this clone: The identical CDR3 is also encoded by other nucleotide sequences in the sample. V and J are TRBV19 and TRBJ2-6; D is ambiguous. Trimming shortened V by 0 bases and J by 1 base, and 7 bases separated the two germline ends. CDR1 and CDR2 (germline): LNHDA, SQIVND (reference sequence). The CDR3 totals 16 residues. The CDR3 nucleotides read TGTGCCAGTAGTATAGATCCTAGTTCTGGGGCCAACGTCCTGACTTTC. This codes for CASSIDPSSGANVLTF.

For this clone: At one boundary the junction diverges from the germline segment, which might be a read error. The V call is TRBV19, the J call TRBJ1-5; D perhaps matches TRBD1 (5 bases). The germline CDR1 and CDR2 sequences are LNHDA and SQIVND (reference sequence). CDR3 length: 13 amino acids. The CDR3 DNA is TGTGCCAGTAGTATAGGGGCAGGGCCTGTGCAAAATTTT. This sequence encodes CASSIGAGPVQNF.

This clone is a singleton in its sample. The chain combines TRBV28 with TRBJ2-1; TRBD2 matches 8 bases. Trimming at V came to 3 bases and at J to 7 bases, leaving 26 bases not matched to a gene. Per germline, CDR1 MDHEN and CDR2 SYDVKM. The CDR3 consists of 21 residues. The CDR3 DNA reads TGTGCCAGCAGTTTTCGCCCCGGGGGTGGGTTGGGGCGGGAGGCTCCTAATGAGCAGTTCTTC. Translated: CASSFRPGGGLGREAPNEQFF.